This TCR beta chain was found in a study of identical twins. Study-wide points: Models predicted too little out-of-frame TCR alpha sharing in monozygotic twins.

cDNA carried unique molecular identifiers, and a universal primer site was added by template switching. TCRdb reprocessed the 5' RACE reads with MiXCR, giving one entry per CDR3 protein. This sample has approximately 1.8 million distinct CDR3 sequences, with roughly 35% found just once. CDR1 and CDR2 from the germline V gene are ENHRY and SYGVKD. The CDR3 runs to 15 residues. Of note for this clonotype: As yet, its antigen is unknown. A read error may produce the germline difference seen at one junction end.

This receptor was identified in a newborn girl in good health. The specimen was cord blood. The chain joins TRBV10-3 to TRBJ2-1; 8 nucleotides align to TRBD1. The CDR3 DNA reads TGTGCCATCACCCGCGGGTTCAGGGGGCAAGGTGAGCACTTCTTC. Protein product: CAITRGFRGQGEHFF.